This entry lists 8 T cell receptor beta chains sequenced from one sample in a study of glioma-infiltrating T cells. Using RNA template, CDR3s of TCR alpha and beta were amplified with iRepertoire arm-PCR. A single record per CDR3 protein comes from TCRdb applying MiXCR to the multiplex PCR reads. Among around 100,000 distinct CDR3 sequences listed, around 30% were seen once. Sequenced material: glioma tissue, nonneoplastic brain tissue, or PBMCs (not recorded which). The receptors originated from a human donor with low-grade glioma or glioblastoma, undergoing nonglioma brain surgery, or in good health (not recorded which).

The genes are TRBV27 and TRBJ2-1, with TRBD1 identical over 9 bases. The junction had 6 bases not matched to a gene; V was cut back by 5 bases and J by 4 bases. Germline CDR1 and CDR2: MNHEY and SMNVEV (reference sequence). This CDR3 comprises 15 residues. CDR3 nucleotides: TGTGCCAGCAGTCCGCGGGACAGGGTTTACAATGAGCAGTTCTTC. Its protein is CASSPRDRVYNEQFF.

The table lists this clonotype with a few counts. The chain recombines TRBV2 with TRBJ2-7, with 7 positions matching TRBD2. CDR1 and CDR2 from the germline V gene are SNHLY and FYNNEI. The CDR3 sequence is 15 residues long. With V trimmed by 4 bases and J by 2 bases, 8 bases remained unmatched. CDR3 region: CASSGGGTTTYEQYF. Written as DNA, the CDR3 is TGTGCCAGCAGTGGTGGTGGGACTACCACCTACGAGCAGTACTTC.

This clonotype was seen repeatedly, ten times or more. The chain uses TRBV6-2 or TRBV6-3 and TRBJ2-2, with 8 bases identical to TRBD1. J gave up 7 bases and V 6 bases, and 16 bases lay outside the gene matches. The CDR3 length is 17 residues. Germline V gene lookup returns CDR1 MNHEY and CDR2 SVGEGT. CDR3 DNA: TGTGCCAGCAGCAATGCCGGGACAGGCAGTTTGGTCGGGGAGCTGTTTTTT. Translation: CASSNAGTGSLVGELFF.

The J gene is TRBJ2-5, the V gene TRBV3-1, with D uncertain. This CDR3 has 11 amino acids. V shed 11 bases and J shed 3 bases, with 10 bases lying between them. Germline assignment: CDR1 LGHDT and CDR2 YNNKEL (reference sequence). The CDR3 nucleotides read TGTGCCGTACGACTGGAAGAGACCCAGTACTTC. Protein: CAVRLEETQYF.

This clonotype was detected ten times or more. The CDR3: CASRKDGFYGYTF. As DNA, the CDR3 is TGTGCCAGCAGAAAGGACGGATTCTATGGCTACACCTTC. The chain links TRBV27 to TRBJ1-2, with D uncertain. The CDR3 sequence is 13 residues long. V shed 6 bases and J shed 4 bases, with 12 bases lying between them. Germline V gene sequence: CDR1 MNHEY, CDR2 SMNVEV (reference sequence).

Of note for this clonotype: With a much larger clone just one base away, this may be a read error. The gene calls are TRBV20-1 and TRBJ2-1, with D maybe TRBD1 (5 bases). V was pared by 3 bases and J by 5 bases, with 11 bases between. Per germline, CDR1 DFQATT and CDR2 SNEGSKA (reference sequence). This CDR3 region has 13 residues. CDR3 sequence: CSARDISHNEQFF. DNA of the CDR3: TGCAGTGCTAGGGACATATCTCACAATGAGCAGTTCTTC.

This clonotype has only a few counts. This chain uses TRBV7-3 with TRBJ2-7, with D tentatively TRBD1 or TRBD2 (6 bases each). CDR3 length equals 18 residues. Trimming shortened V by 1 base and J by 3 bases, and 22 bases separated the two germline ends. Germline CDR1 is SGHTA and CDR2 is FQGTGA. The CDR3 coding sequence is TGTGCCAGCAGCTTAAGCCTGCGGGACACGACCGTCCTCTACGAGCAGTACTTC. Translation gives CASSLSLRDTTVLYEQYF.

The gene calls are TRBV12-3 or TRBV12-4 and TRBJ1-6, with TRBD1 as a possible D gene (5 bases). The V end was cut by 3 bases, the J end by 9 bases, with 12 bases between. The CDR3 is made up of 14 amino acids. CDR3: CASSLGLGGSPLHF. The CDR3 DNA follows: TGTGCCAGCAGTTTGGGTCTCGGGGGTTCACCCCTCCACTTT.